This T cell receptor beta chain was captured in a study of blood T cells in healthy people across ages. A second 7 to 11 cycle PCR used barcoded and J-beta primers. TCRdb re-called the 5' RACE reads with MiXCR, one entry per CDR3 protein. The data show 1.5 million to 2 million distinct CDR3 sequences, with approximately 39% seen just once and approximately 22% held by the top ten. Germline CDR1 and CDR2: MDHEN and SYDVKM. This CDR3 is built from 13 residues. Unmatched junction bases numbered 8, after V lost 9 bases and J lost 8 bases. The clonotype comes from a human donor in good health. Sequencing was done on a sample of blood. The chain uses TRBV28 and TRBJ1-4, with 8 bases fitting TRBD1. Written as DNA, the CDR3 is TGTGCCAGTCGCGACAGGGGAAGAGAAAAACTGTTTTTT. Translating it yields CASRDRGREKLFF.